This passage covers 24 T cell receptor beta chains from one sample sequenced in a study of esophageal squamous cell carcinoma under preoperative chemotherapy. This sample's time point: after preoperative PTX-NDP chemotherapy. One entry per CDR3 protein, called by TCRdb with MiXCR from the PCR reads. The sample gives roughly 9,600 distinct CDR3 sequences, about 48% of which show up once; 13% to 15% is in the top ten. This sample was obtained from a patient given preoperative chemotherapy. The receptor set was obtained from a human donor with esophageal squamous cell carcinoma. The donor label of this sample is uncertain.

This clonotype appeared a few times. This chain uses TRBV27 with TRBJ2-4; D is perhaps TRBD1 or TRBD2 (5 bases each). CDR1 and CDR2 from the germline V gene are MNHEY and SMNVEV (reference sequence). The V end was cut by 5 bases, the J end by 1 base, with 18 bases between. The CDR3 length is 17 residues. CDR3 nucleotide sequence: TGTGCCAGCAGTCCTTCCAACAGGAGGCAGGCCAAAAACATTCAGTACTTC. Its protein product is CASSPSNRRQAKNIQYF.

The genes are TRBV6-1 and TRBJ2-1; 7 bases map to TRBD2. The closer fit of TRBJ2-7 to the DNA end suggests the J call may be wrong. This CDR3 region has 14 residues. Per germline, CDR1 MNHNS and CDR2 SASEGT. The CDR3 spells CASSFSGLNNEQYF. DNA of the CDR3: TGTGCCAGCAGCTTTAGCGGGCTGAACAATGAGCAGTACTTC.

V gene TRBV6-1 combines with J gene TRBJ2-1; possibly TRBD2 for D (5 bases). Gene TRBJ2-5 matches the end of the DNA better, so the J call may be wrong. CDR3 length: 19 residues. Germline assignment: CDR1 MNHNS and CDR2 SASEGT. CDR3 coding DNA: TGTGCCAGCAGTGAAACCCCCGGGGTTGGGTTCCCCCCGTCTGAGACCCAGTACTTC. Translating gives CASSETPGVGFPPSETQYF.

For this clonotype: The germline gene is not matched at one end of the junction; a read error may be the cause. This sequence joins TRBV6-1 and TRBJ2-1; D may be TRBD1 or TRBD2 (5 bases each). The J call may be wrong; the DNA end is better matched by TRBJ2-7. The CDR3 length is 14 residues. The V gene's germline CDR1 is MNHNS and CDR2 SASEGT. CDR3 in amino acids: CASSEGHDKDTQYF. The CDR3, as DNA: TGTGCGAGCAGTGAGGGGCACGACAAAGATACGCAGTACTTC.

This clonotype was counted at least ten times. The chain couples TRBV10-2 to TRBJ2-1; 10 bases agree with TRBD2. TRBJ2-5 matches the DNA end more closely, so the J call is doubtful. The CDR3 runs to 16 residues. Germline lookup yields CDR1 WSHSY and CDR2 SAAADI. For the CDR3, the DNA is TGCGCCAGCAGTGAGACTAGCGGGGAGATCCAAGAGACCCAGTACTTC. Translated: CASSETSGEIQETQYF.

This chain links TRBV6-1 with TRBJ2-2; D perhaps matches TRBD2 (6 bases). V was trimmed by 4 bases and J by 12 bases, leaving 24 bases between them. CDR3 size: 16 residues. Germline-derived CDR1 and CDR2 are MNHNS and SASEGT. The CDR3 sequence: CASSGSGTGGSDKLFF. DNA of the CDR3: TGTGCCAGCAGTGGATCCGGGACTGGGGGATCCGATAAGCTGTTTTTT.

The chain joins TRBV11-3 to TRBJ1-5, with D possibly being TRBD1 (6 bases). Trimming cost V 6 bases and J 1 base, with 13 bases left between them. CDR3 length equals 15 residues. Germline V gene sequence: CDR1 SGHNT, CDR2 YENEEA. The DNA for the CDR3 is TGTGCCAGCAGTTCGGACAGATGCAGCAATCAGCCCCAGCATTTT. It yields the protein CASSSDRCSNQPQHF. The full variable domain, in which reference TRBV11-3 and TRBJ1-5 provide the parts outside the CDR3, is EAGVVQSPRYKIIEKKQPVAFWCNPISGHNTLYWYLQNLGQGPELLIRYENEEAVDDSQLPKDRFSAERLKGVDSTLKIQPAELGDSAVYLCASSSDRCSNQPQHFGDGTRLSIL.

The table lists this clonotype with many counts. As DNA, the CDR3 is TGTGCCAGCTCACCTCGACTGCCCGACTCGACTAGCGGGAGAAGAGAGACCCAGTACTTC. It yields the protein CASSPRLPDSTSGRRETQYF. V and J are TRBV18 and TRBJ2-5; 12 nucleotides match TRBD2. CDR3 size: 20 residues. V lost 3 bases to trimming and J lost 4 bases; unmatched junction nucleotides: 18. Germline-derived CDR1 and CDR2 are KGHSH and LQKENI.

In this sample, this clonotype turned up a few times. The gene calls are TRBV3-1 and TRBJ1-6; D gene ambiguous. Deletions cut 0 bases from V and 12 bases from J, with 12 bases between. Germline assignment: CDR1 LGHDT and CDR2 YNNKEL (reference sequence). The CDR3 has 14 amino acids. The CDR3 protein is CASSQDDSRKPLHF. The CDR3 nucleotides read TGTGCCAGCAGCCAAGACGATTCGCGTAAACCCCTCCACTTT.

This clonotype was counted a few times. V gene TRBV4-1 combines with J gene TRBJ2-1; TRBD2 aligns across 11 bases. Germline V gene lookup returns CDR1 MGHRA and CDR2 YSYEKL. This CDR3 spans 18 amino acids. V trimming: 0 bases; J trimming: 2 bases; junction bases outside the gene matches: 6. For the CDR3, the DNA is TGCGCCAGCAGCCAAGATCCCCCTAGCGGGAGGCCCTACAATGAGCAGTTCTTC. It specifies CASSQDPPSGRPYNEQFF.

To note about this clonotype: At one boundary the junction diverges from the germline segment, which might be a read error. This rearrangement joins TRBV6-1 to TRBJ2-3; 10 bases align to TRBD1. This CDR3 region has 15 residues. The germline gives CDR1 MNHNS, CDR2 SASEGT. Here the CDR3 reads CASGEGTGAADTQYF. CDR3 DNA: TGTGCCAGCGGTGAAGGGACAGGGGCCGCAGATACGCAGTATTTC.

This clonotype is termed medium-sized. The V gene is TRBV7-2, the J gene TRBJ2-1; 9 nucleotides match TRBD2. The CDR3 sequence is 17 residues long. Per germline, CDR1 SGHTA and CDR2 FQGNSA. V was pared by 1 base and J by 10 bases, with 14 bases of the junction left unmatched. The CDR3 DNA is TGTGCCAGCAGCTTAGTCTCTCTAGCGGGAAGCTCCTACGAGCAGTTCTTC. This codes for CASSLVSLAGSSYEQFF.

The chain is built from TRBV6-5 and TRBJ2-2; D uncertain. CDR3 length: 11 residues. V was shortened by 1 base and J by 8 bases, with 2 bases between the two germline ends. The germline V gene has CDR1 MNHEY and CDR2 SVGAGI. CDR3 region: CASSYLGELFF. The CDR3 bases are TGTGCCAGCAGTTACTTGGGGGAGCTGTTTTTT.

The chain combines TRBV6-1 with TRBJ2-3; TRBD2 might be the D (7 bases). The CDR3 has 15 amino acids. V gave up 11 bases and J gave up 8 bases, with 26 bases separating them. The V gene's germline CDR1 is MNHNS and CDR2 SASEGT. CDR3: CAGGPGEGVRGTQYF. CDR3 sequence (DNA): TGTGCCGGCGGTCCCGGGGAGGGGGTACGGGGTACGCAGTATTTT.

This clonotype was counted many times. The V gene is TRBV6-1, the J gene TRBJ1-5, with 9 bases fitting TRBD1. Trimming removed 6 bases from V and 5 bases from J; junction bases left unmatched: 2. Germline assignment: CDR1 MNHNS and CDR2 SASEGT. The CDR3 runs to 13 residues. CDR3 region: CASRRDRDQPQHF. The CDR3 DNA sequence: TGTGCCAGCAGGAGGGACAGGGATCAGCCCCAGCATTTT.

By frequency in the sample, this clonotype is large. The chain has TRBV7-2 and TRBJ2-5, with D possibly TRBD2 on 6 matching bases. The end of the DNA fits TRBJ2-7 better, so the J call may be wrong. The CDR3 loop spans 14 amino acids. Germline lookup yields CDR1 SGHTA and CDR2 FQGNSA. CDR3 sequence (DNA): TGTGCCAGCACCCCGGGCGGGGCGTCCTACGAGCAGTACTTC. Translating it yields CASTPGGASYEQYF.

The V gene is TRBV7-8, the J gene TRBJ2-4; 9 positions agree with TRBD2. The CDR3 spans 14 residues. Germline assignment: CDR1 SGHVS and CDR2 FQNEAQ. The CDR3 region has the DNA TGTGCGGGCAGCGGGGGGCGTGCACGAGACATTCAGTACTTC. This codes for CAGSGGRARDIQYF.

This clonotype showed up many times. The gene calls are TRBV10-2 and TRBJ1-2; D perhaps matches TRBD1 (6 bases). The V and J ends lost 0 bases and 2 bases respectively, with 13 bases between them. The length of the CDR3 is 16 residues. CDR1 is WSHSY and CDR2 is SAAADI in the germline V gene. CDR3 DNA: TGCGCCAGCAGTGAGTCCCGATTCACAGGGAACTATGGCTACACCTTC. It yields the protein CASSESRFTGNYGYTF.

Worth noting for this clonotype: Here the CDR3 omits its conserved ending phenylalanine or tryptophan, so a read error is the likely source. It is unclear where the CDR3 begins or ends on the DNA, so no DNA is shown, and the CDR3 is as TCRdb lists it. V gene TRBV7-2 combines with J gene TRBJ2-6; the table's D call of TRBD2 was not tested on the DNA. The CDR3 has 16 residues if both end residues are counted. The germline gives CDR1 SGHTA, CDR2 FQGNSA. The CDR3 region is CASSLTSVTYEQYFGP.

The chain uses TRBV28 and TRBJ1-4, with TRBD1 as a possible D gene (5 bases). CDR3 length: 14 residues. Trimming removed 5 bases from V and 9 bases from J, with 16 bases in between. The germline CDR1 and CDR2 sequences are MDHEN and SYDVKM. The DNA of the CDR3 is TGTGCCAGCAGTCCCGCGGGGGGGGGGAAAAAACTGTTTTTT. It codes for CASSPAGGGKKLFF.

As to this clonotype: Mismatch with germline at one junction end may stem from a read error. CDR3 in amino acids: CATSLTSGSAEQFF. CDR3 in DNA: TGTGCCACCAGCTTAACTAGCGGGAGTGCCGAGCAGTTCTTC. V and J are TRBV7-2 and TRBJ2-5; 11 bases are shared with TRBD2. Judging by the DNA end, TRBJ2-1 fits better; the J call may be wrong. Germline CDR1 and CDR2: SGHTA and FQGNSA. This CDR3 has 14 amino acids.

This clonotype showed up just once. Relative to the germline gene, one junction end is altered; a read error may explain this. V usage is TRBV6-1 and J usage is TRBJ2-1; TRBD2 matches at 8 bases. Germline V gene data show CDR1 as MNHNS and CDR2 as SASEGT. The CDR3 spans 15 residues. CDR3 sequence: CASSQSGSTSNEQYF. CDR3 sequence (DNA): TGTGCCAGCAGTCAAAGCGGGAGCACCTCAAATGAGCAGTACTTT.

This clonotype was found many times. This chain joins TRBV6-1 and TRBJ2-3; 7 bases fit TRBD2. Germline lookup yields CDR1 MNHNS and CDR2 SASEGT. The CDR3 sequence is 11 residues long. V lost 8 bases and J lost 6; bases outside the gene matches: 2. The DNA for the CDR3 is TGTGCCAGCGGAGCGGGGGATACGCAGTATTTT. This sequence encodes CASGAGDTQYF.

Only a few counts were recorded for this clonotype. The chain couples TRBV7-6 to TRBJ2-2; 7 bases fit TRBD2. The germline V gene has CDR1 SGHVS and CDR2 FNYEAQ. V was pared by 1 base and J by 11 bases, with 10 bases of the junction left unmatched. This CDR3 comprises 15 residues. In nucleotides, the CDR3 is TGTGCCAGCAGCTTAGGGACTAGTCCTGGTTACGAGCTGTTTTTT. Its translation is CASSLGTSPGYELFF.